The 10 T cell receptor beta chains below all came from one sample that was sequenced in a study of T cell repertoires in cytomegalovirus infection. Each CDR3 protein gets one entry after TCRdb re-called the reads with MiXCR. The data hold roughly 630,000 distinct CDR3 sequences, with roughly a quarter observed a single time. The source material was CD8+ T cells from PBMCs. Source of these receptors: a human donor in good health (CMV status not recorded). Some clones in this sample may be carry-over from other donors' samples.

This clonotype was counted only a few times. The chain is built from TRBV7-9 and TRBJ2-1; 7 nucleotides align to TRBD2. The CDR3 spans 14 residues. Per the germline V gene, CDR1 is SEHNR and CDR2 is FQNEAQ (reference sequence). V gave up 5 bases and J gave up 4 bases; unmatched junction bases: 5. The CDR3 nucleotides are TGTGCCAGCAGCCCGCCAGCGGGATACAATGAGCAGTTCTTC. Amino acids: CASSPPAGYNEQFF.

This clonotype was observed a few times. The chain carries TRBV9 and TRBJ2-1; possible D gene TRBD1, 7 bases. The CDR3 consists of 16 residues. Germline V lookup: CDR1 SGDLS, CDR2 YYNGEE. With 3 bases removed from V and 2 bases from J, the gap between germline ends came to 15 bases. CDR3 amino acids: CASSGRQGLTYNEQFF. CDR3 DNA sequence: TGTGCCAGCAGCGGACGACAGGGACTCACCTACAATGAGCAGTTCTTC.

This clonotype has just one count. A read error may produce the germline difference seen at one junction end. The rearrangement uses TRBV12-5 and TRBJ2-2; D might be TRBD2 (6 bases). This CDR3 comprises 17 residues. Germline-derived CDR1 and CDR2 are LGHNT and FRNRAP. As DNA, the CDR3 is TGTGCTAGTGGTTTAGAGGTCGGGACTCTGAACACCGGGGGGCTGTTTTTT. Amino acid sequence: CASGLEVGTLNTGGLFF. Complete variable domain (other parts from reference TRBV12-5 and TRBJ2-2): DARVTQTPRHKVTEMGQEVTMRCQPILGHNTVFWYRQTMMQGLELLAYFRNRAPLDDSGMPKDRFSAEMPDATLATLKIQPSEPRDSAVYFCASGLEVGTLNTGGLFFGEGSRLTVL.

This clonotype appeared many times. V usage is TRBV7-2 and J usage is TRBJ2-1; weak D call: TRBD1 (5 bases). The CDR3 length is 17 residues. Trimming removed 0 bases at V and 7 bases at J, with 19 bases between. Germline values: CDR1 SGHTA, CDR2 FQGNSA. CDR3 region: CASSLAGAPSPWNEQFF. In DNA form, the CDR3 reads TGTGCCAGCAGCTTAGCAGGGGCCCCATCTCCGTGGAATGAGCAGTTCTTC.

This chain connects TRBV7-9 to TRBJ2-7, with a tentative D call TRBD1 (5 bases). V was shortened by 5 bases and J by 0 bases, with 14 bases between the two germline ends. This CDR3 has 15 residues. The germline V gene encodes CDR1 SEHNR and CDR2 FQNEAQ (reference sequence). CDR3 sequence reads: CASSQGQGSSYEQYF. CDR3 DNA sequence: TGTGCCAGCAGCCAAGGACAAGGAAGCTCCTACGAGCAGTACTTC.

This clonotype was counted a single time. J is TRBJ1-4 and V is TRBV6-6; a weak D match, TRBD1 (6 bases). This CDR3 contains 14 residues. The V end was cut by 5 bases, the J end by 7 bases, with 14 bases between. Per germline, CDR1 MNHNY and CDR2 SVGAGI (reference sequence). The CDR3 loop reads CASSGLGGREKLFF. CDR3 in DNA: TGTGCCAGCAGTGGGTTGGGGGGCCGTGAAAAACTGTTTTTT.

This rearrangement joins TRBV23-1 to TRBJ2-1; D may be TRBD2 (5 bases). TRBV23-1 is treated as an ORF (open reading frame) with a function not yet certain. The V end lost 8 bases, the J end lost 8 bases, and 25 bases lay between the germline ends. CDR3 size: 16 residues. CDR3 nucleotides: TGCGCCAGCTCTCAGGTGGAGGTGATAAAGTACGATGAGCAGTTCTTC. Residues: CASSQVEVIKYDEQFF.

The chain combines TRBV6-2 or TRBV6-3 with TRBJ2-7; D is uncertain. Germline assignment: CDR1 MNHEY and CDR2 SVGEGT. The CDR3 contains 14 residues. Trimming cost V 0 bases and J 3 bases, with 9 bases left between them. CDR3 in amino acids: CASSYSPIGYEQYV. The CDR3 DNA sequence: TGTGCCAGCAGTTACTCCCCGATTGGCTACGAGCAGTACGTC.

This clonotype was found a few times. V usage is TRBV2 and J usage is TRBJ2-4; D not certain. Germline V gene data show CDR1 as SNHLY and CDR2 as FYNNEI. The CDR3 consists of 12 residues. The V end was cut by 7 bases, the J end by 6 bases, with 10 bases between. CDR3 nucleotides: TGTGCCAGCATGGGCACCCCAAACATTCAGTACTTC. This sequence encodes CASMGTPNIQYF. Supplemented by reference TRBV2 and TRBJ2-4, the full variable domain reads EPEVTQTPSHQVTQMGQEVILRCVPISNHLYFYWYRQILGQKVEFLVSFYNNEISEKSEIFDDQFSVERPDGSNFTLKIRSTKLEDSAMYFCASMGTPNIQYFGAGTRLSVL.

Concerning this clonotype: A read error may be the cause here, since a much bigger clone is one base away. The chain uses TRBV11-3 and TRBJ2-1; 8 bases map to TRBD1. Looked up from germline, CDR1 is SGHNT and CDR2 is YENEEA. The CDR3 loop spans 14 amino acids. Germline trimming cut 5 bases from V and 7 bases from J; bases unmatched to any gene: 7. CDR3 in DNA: TGTGCCAGCAGCAACCAGGACAGGGTGAATGAGCAGTTCTTC. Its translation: CASSNQDRVNEQFF.